This is a list of T cell receptor beta chains from one sample in a study of OX40 agonist ivuxolimab in advanced cancers. Only in-frame clones appear in the TCRdb table, and some are missing; sequencing was by immunoSEQ multiplex PCR. The profile shows under 85,000 clones, around 87% of them singletons. Sequencing used CD4+ or CD8+ T cells sorted from blood, obtained in a trial of the OX40 agonist ivuxolimab. The receptor source for this set is an adult with an advanced solid tumor such as melanoma, head and neck, liver or kidney cancer. Each CDR3 is given with its conserved first and last residue. The order of the fields is V gene, J gene, D gene, clone size, CDR3 protein, CDR3 DNA. The D gene is left open where the match is weak. Where a row states a size, it is once, few, many or the class of an expanded clone; other rows omit it.

TRBV11-3,TRBJ1-2,-,once,CASSSNYGYTF,TGTGCCAGCAGCTCTAACTATGGCTACACCTTC
TRBV4-3,TRBJ1-2,TRBD1,-,CASSQERTGGLGYTF,TGCGCCAGCAGCCAAGAGAGGACAGGGGGCCTTGGCTACACCTTC
TRBV6-4,TRBJ2-2,-,-,CASSERGELFF,TGTGCCAGCAGTGAGCGAGGGGAGCTGTTTTTT
TRBV6-5,TRBJ2-7,-,-,CASSPGGPPSYEQYF,TGTGCCAGCAGTCCAGGAGGTCCTCCATCCTACGAGCAGTACTTC
TRBV10-3,TRBJ2-3,TRBD1,-,CAINGGQGNADTQYF,TGTGCCATCAACGGGGGACAGGGAAACGCAGATACGCAGTATTTT
TRBV10-2,TRBJ2-5,-,-,CASNSPNTGQETQYF,TGCGCCAGCAATTCACCCAACACGGGGCAAGAGACCCAGTACTTC
TRBV10-3,TRBJ1-2,TRBD1,-,CAISELTGGGYGYTF,TGTGCCATCAGTGAACTGACAGGGGGAGGCTATGGCTACACCTTC
TRBV5-4,TRBJ2-7,-,-,CASSPQPGVEQYF,TGTGCCAGCAGCCCCCAACCTGGCGTCGAGCAGTACTTC
TRBV28,TRBJ1-2,-,few,CASRRTGYGYTF,TGTGCCAGCCGTAGGACGGGCTATGGCTACACCTTC
TRBV5-6,TRBJ1-2,-,-,CASSLAERVYGYTF,TGTGCCAGCAGCTTGGCTGAAAGGGTATACGGCTACACCTTC
TRBV9,TRBJ2-1,TRBD2,-,CASSRSKIAGGYEQFF,TGTGCCAGCAGCAGATCTAAGATAGCGGGAGGGTATGAGCAGTTCTTC
TRBV15,TRBJ2-2,TRBD1,-,CATSGQGAVGELFF,TGTGCCACGAGCGGACAGGGGGCCGTCGGGGAGCTGTTTTTT
TRBV28,TRBJ1-3,-,-,CASSSLMSSGNTIYF,TGTGCCAGCAGTTCCCTAATGAGCTCTGGAAACACCATATATTTT
TRBV28,TRBJ1-1,-,-,CASRSGENTEAFF,TGTGCCAGCAGGTCAGGGGAGAACACTGAAGCTTTCTTT
TRBV19,TRBJ2-7,TRBD1,-,CASSSTGGARYEQYF,TGTGCCAGTAGTTCAACAGGGGGCGCCCGCTACGAGCAGTACTTC
TRBV15,TRBJ2-6,-,-,CATSRGEWTSGANVLTF,TGTGCCACCAGCAGAGGGGAATGGACAAGCGGGGCCAACGTCCTGACTTTC
TRBV6-6,TRBJ2-7,TRBD1,-,CASSGQVPSYEQYF,TGTGCCAGCAGTGGACAGGTCCCATCCTACGAGCAGTACTTC
TRBV4-1,TRBJ2-1,-,-,CASSQVDLGFTYNEQFF,TGCGCCAGCAGCCAAGTCGACCTAGGGTTTACCTACAATGAGCAGTTCTTC
TRBV11-3,TRBJ2-7,-,-,CASSPKHEQYF,TGTGCCAGCAGCCCGAAGCACGAGCAGTACTTC
TRBV6-1,TRBJ2-2,TRBD2,-,CASSVPGGRLVGELFF,TGTGCCAGCAGTGTACCGGGAGGGCGGCTTGTCGGGGAGCTGTTTTTT
TRBV10-3,TRBJ2-3,-,few,CAIRGYVGSTDTQYF,TGTGCCATCAGGGGCTATGTCGGGAGCACAGATACGCAGTATTTT
TRBV7-7,TRBJ2-3,TRBD2,few,CASRPIAGGTDTQYF,TGTGCCAGCAGGCCAATAGCGGGGGGCACAGATACGCAGTATTTT
TRBV9,TRBJ1-2,-,-,CASSRDTANYGYTF,TGTGCCAGCAGCCGGGACACAGCTAACTATGGCTACACCTTC